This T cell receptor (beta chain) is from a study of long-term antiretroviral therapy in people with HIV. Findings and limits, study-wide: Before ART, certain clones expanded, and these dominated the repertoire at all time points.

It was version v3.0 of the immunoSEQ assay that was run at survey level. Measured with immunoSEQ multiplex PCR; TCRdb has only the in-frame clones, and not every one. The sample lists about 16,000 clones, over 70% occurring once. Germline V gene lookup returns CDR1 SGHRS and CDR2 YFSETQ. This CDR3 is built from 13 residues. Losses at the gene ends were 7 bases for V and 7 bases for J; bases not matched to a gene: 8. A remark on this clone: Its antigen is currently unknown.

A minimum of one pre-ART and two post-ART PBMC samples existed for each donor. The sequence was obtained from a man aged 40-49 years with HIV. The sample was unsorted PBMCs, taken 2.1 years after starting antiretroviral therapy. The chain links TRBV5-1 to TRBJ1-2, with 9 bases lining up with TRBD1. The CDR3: CASHQGQGFGYTF. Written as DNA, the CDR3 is TGCGCCAGCCACCAGGGACAGGGTTTTGGCTACACCTTC.